The entry that follows covers one T cell receptor beta chain sequence. The data are from a study of T cell changes during pregnancy in multiple sclerosis. Some clones are missing from TCRdb's copy, which holds only in-frame ones; the method was immunoSEQ multiplex PCR. Of roughly 49,000 clones in the sample, about nine tenths are singletons; the top ten hold 1.4% to 1.5%. The CDR3 contains 15 residues. Germline lookup yields CDR1 SGHRS and CDR2 YFSETQ. Trimming removed 4 bases from V and 5 bases from J; junction bases left unmatched: 7. This sequence joins TRBV5-1 and TRBJ2-5; TRBD2 agrees at 11 bases. The specimen comprised peripheral blood, sampled in the first trimester of pregnancy. The receptor's source is a female donor in good health, enrolled as a control in a pregnancy study. The CDR3 protein is CASSITTSGTETQYF. As DNA, the CDR3 is TGCGCCAGCAGCATTACGACTAGCGGGACGGAGACCCAGTACTTC.